These T cell receptor beta chains were read from a single sample in a study of vaccination effects on CD4 cells after COVID-19. Assay used: immunoSEQ multiplex PCR; TCRdb lists only in-frame clones, some missing. The sample consists of 45,000 to 75,000 clones, about 83% of them appearing once. Their specific antigens are unknown. The sample here was CD4+ T cells from PBMCs cultured without peptide, taken before COVID-19 vaccination. These TCRs come from a human donor who received a COVID-19 vaccine. Each CDR3 is given with its conserved first and last residue. A D gene is named only where the DNA matches it firmly. Some rows mark clone size as missing; the rest say once, few, many or name a class of expanded clone.

J gene: TRBJ2-2; D gene: TRBD1; clone size: .; V gene: TRBV18; CDR3 DNA: TGTGCCAGCTCACCGACAGGGCGAGGGGCCAACACCGGGGAGCTGTTTTTT; CDR3 protein: CASSPTGRGANTGELFF
J gene: TRBJ1-4; D gene: .; clone size: .; V gene: TRBV5-5; CDR3 DNA: TGTGCCAGCAGCGTACTGGGGGCGCCTAATGAAAAACTGTTTTTT; CDR3 protein: CASSVLGAPNEKLFF
J gene: TRBJ1-1; D gene: TRBD1; clone size: .; V gene: TRBV5-1; CDR3 DNA: TGCGCCAGCAGCTTGGACCGCACAGGGGGCACTGAAGCTTTCTTT; CDR3 protein: CASSLDRTGGTEAFF
J gene: TRBJ1-4; D gene: TRBD1; clone size: .; V gene: TRBV19; CDR3 DNA: TGTGCCAGTACCGAGACAGGGGGAAATGAAAAACTGTTTTTT; CDR3 protein: CASTETGGNEKLFF
J gene: TRBJ1-3; D gene: .; clone size: .; V gene: TRBV18; CDR3 DNA: TGTGCCAGCTCACCACAGGGAGGATCCGGAAACACCATATATTTT; CDR3 protein: CASSPQGGSGNTIYF
J gene: TRBJ1-2; D gene: .; clone size: .; V gene: TRBV6-5; CDR3 DNA: TGTGCCAGCAGTTACTCGAGGCAGGGTTCGGGCTACACCTTC; CDR3 protein: CASSYSRQGSGYTF
J gene: TRBJ2-3; D gene: .; clone size: .; V gene: TRBV12-3/TRBV12-4; CDR3 DNA: TGTGCCAGCAGTTTTACCACAGATACGCAGTATTTT; CDR3 protein: CASSFTTDTQYF
J gene: TRBJ2-1; D gene: TRBD2; clone size: .; V gene: TRBV5-1; CDR3 DNA: TGCGCCAGCAGCTTTCTCATGACTAGCGGGGGGAACAATGAGCAGTTCTTC; CDR3 protein: CASSFLMTSGGNNEQFF
J gene: TRBJ1-5; D gene: .; clone size: .; V gene: TRBV4-1; CDR3 DNA: TGCGCCAGCAGCTTGCGACAGTTAGATAGCAATCAGCCCCAGCATTTT; CDR3 protein: CASSLRQLDSNQPQHF
J gene: TRBJ2-2; D gene: .; clone size: .; V gene: TRBV11-2; CDR3 DNA: TGTGCCAGCAGCTTAGATCGTCCTCGGCCGGTGGTTGGCGGGGAGCTGTTTTTT; CDR3 protein: CASSLDRPRPVVGGELFF
J gene: TRBJ1-5; D gene: .; clone size: .; V gene: TRBV28; CDR3 DNA: TGTGCCAGCAGTTTATTAGGGGTTGGAGGGGGCAATCAGCCCCAGCATTTT; CDR3 protein: CASSLLGVGGGNQPQHF
J gene: TRBJ1-1; D gene: .; clone size: .; V gene: TRBV5-5; CDR3 DNA: TGTGCCAGCAGGGAGACAGGCAGATTTTTAAACACTGAAGCTTTCTTT; CDR3 protein: CASRETGRFLNTEAFF
J gene: TRBJ1-6; D gene: .; clone size: .; V gene: TRBV28; CDR3 DNA: TGTGCCAGCAGTATGGGGACGGCGAGCTCCTATAATTCACCCCTCCACTTT; CDR3 protein: CASSMGTASSYNSPLHF
J gene: TRBJ2-1; D gene: TRBD2; clone size: .; V gene: TRBV24-1; CDR3 DNA: TGTGCCACCAGTGATTTGTTAGCGGGGGGCCTCAATGAGCAGTTCTTC; CDR3 protein: CATSDLLAGGLNEQFF
J gene: TRBJ1-2; D gene: TRBD1; clone size: .; V gene: TRBV7-2; CDR3 DNA: TGTGCCAGCAGCCTTTGGACAGGGGGAAACTATGGCTACACCTTC; CDR3 protein: CASSLWTGGNYGYTF
J gene: TRBJ2-6; D gene: .; clone size: .; V gene: TRBV18; CDR3 DNA: TGTGCCAGCTCACCGGGGACAAACTCGGGGGCCAACGTCCTGACTTTC; CDR3 protein: CASSPGTNSGANVLTF
J gene: TRBJ2-5; D gene: .; clone size: .; V gene: TRBV5-4; CDR3 DNA: TGTGCCAGCAGCTTGGTGGGGGGGGCCGCGATCGAGACCCAGTACTTC; CDR3 protein: CASSLVGGAAIETQYF
J gene: TRBJ2-3; D gene: TRBD1; clone size: .; V gene: TRBV6-4; CDR3 DNA: TGTGCCAGCAGTTCGGGACAGGGGACGAATACGCAGTATTTT; CDR3 protein: CASSSGQGTNTQYF
J gene: TRBJ1-1; D gene: .; clone size: .; V gene: TRBV12-3/TRBV12-4; CDR3 DNA: TGTGCCAGCAGTTTCTATGGGGGCCGGGCTTTCTTT; CDR3 protein: CASSFYGGRAFF
J gene: TRBJ1-3; D gene: .; clone size: .; V gene: TRBV24-1; CDR3 DNA: TGTGCCACCAGTGATGGAAGGGGATCTGGAAACACCATATATTTT; CDR3 protein: CATSDGRGSGNTIYF
J gene: TRBJ2-1; D gene: .; clone size: .; V gene: TRBV3-1/TRBV3-2; CDR3 DNA: TGTGCCAGCAGCCTCCAAGGAGTGTACAATGAGCAGTTCTTC; CDR3 protein: CASSLQGVYNEQFF
J gene: TRBJ1-3; D gene: .; clone size: .; V gene: TRBV6-1; CDR3 DNA: TGTGCCAGCAGTGAAGGAGGTTTCTCTGGAAACACCATATATTTT; CDR3 protein: CASSEGGFSGNTIYF
J gene: TRBJ1-2; D gene: .; clone size: .; V gene: TRBV4-1; CDR3 DNA: TGCGCCAGCCGATCGGCGGGCGAGGCGGGGTTAGGCTACACCTTC; CDR3 protein: CASRSAGEAGLGYTF
J gene: TRBJ2-2; D gene: TRBD1; clone size: .; V gene: TRBV6-5; CDR3 DNA: TGTGCCAGCTTTCCGGGACAGGGGTGGACCGGGGAGCTGTTTTTT; CDR3 protein: CASFPGQGWTGELFF
J gene: TRBJ2-2; D gene: .; clone size: .; V gene: TRBV7-2; CDR3 DNA: TGTGCCAGCAGCCGGACATTCTACGGCGGGGAGCTGTTTTTT; CDR3 protein: CASSRTFYGGELFF
J gene: TRBJ1-5; D gene: TRBD1; clone size: .; V gene: TRBV5-5; CDR3 DNA: TGTGCCAGCAGCCCCGGGACAGTTAGCAATCAGCCCCAGCATTTT; CDR3 protein: CASSPGTVSNQPQHF
J gene: TRBJ1-4; D gene: .; clone size: .; V gene: TRBV30; CDR3 DNA: TGTGCCTGGAATACGGATGAAAAACTGTTTTTT; CDR3 protein: CAWNTDEKLFF
J gene: TRBJ1-6; D gene: .; clone size: .; V gene: TRBV21-1; CDR3 DNA: TGTGCCAGCAGCCGAGAGGAGCATTCACCCCTCCACTTT; CDR3 protein: CASSREEHSPLHF
J gene: TRBJ1-2; D gene: .; clone size: .; V gene: TRBV2; CDR3 DNA: TGTGCCAGCAGTGAGCTGGATTATGGCTACACCTTC; CDR3 protein: CASSELDYGYTF
J gene: TRBJ1-6; D gene: .; clone size: .; V gene: TRBV5-1; CDR3 DNA: TGCGCCAGCAGCTTGGCCGGTCTGGGAGGCGTCCACTTT; CDR3 protein: CASSLAGLGGVHF
J gene: TRBJ2-2; D gene: .; clone size: once; V gene: TRBV5-1; CDR3 DNA: TGCGCCAGCAGCCCAGCGTCCCGGAACACCGGGGAGCTGTTTTTT; CDR3 protein: CASSPASRNTGELFF
J gene: TRBJ2-1; D gene: TRBD1; clone size: .; V gene: TRBV24-1; CDR3 DNA: TGTGCCAGGCCGGACAGGGAGGAGTACAATGAGCAGTTCTTC; CDR3 protein: CARPDREEYNEQFF
J gene: TRBJ1-2; D gene: .; clone size: once; V gene: TRBV27; CDR3 DNA: TGTGCCAGCAAGTCTCCCTCGGGCCTCTATGGCTACACCTTC; CDR3 protein: CASKSPSGLYGYTF
J gene: TRBJ2-5; D gene: .; clone size: once; V gene: TRBV5-1; CDR3 DNA: TGCGCCAGCAGCGTGAAGCTGACGGTTTTCCAAGAGACCCAGTACTTC; CDR3 protein: CASSVKLTVFQETQYF
J gene: TRBJ2-1; D gene: TRBD1; clone size: .; V gene: TRBV7-2; CDR3 DNA: TGTGCCAGCAGGGGACAGGGGGCCGGCGATGAGCAGTTCTTC; CDR3 protein: CASRGQGAGDEQFF
J gene: TRBJ1-2; D gene: .; clone size: .; V gene: TRBV19; CDR3 DNA: TGTGCCAGTACCCCCCCGGGGGTCGGATCCTATGGCTACACCTTC; CDR3 protein: CASTPPGVGSYGYTF
J gene: TRBJ2-1; D gene: TRBD1; clone size: .; V gene: TRBV27; CDR3 DNA: TGTGCCAGCACCATAGGGGCCGGGACAGCATACAATGAGCAGTTCTTC; CDR3 protein: CASTIGAGTAYNEQFF
J gene: TRBJ1-5; D gene: TRBD1; clone size: once; V gene: TRBV4-1; CDR3 DNA: TGCGCCAGCAGCCGCGACAGGGATAGCAATCAGCCCCAGCATTTT; CDR3 protein: CASSRDRDSNQPQHF
J gene: TRBJ2-6; D gene: .; clone size: .; V gene: TRBV19; CDR3 DNA: TGTGCCAGTAGTAGCTCTGGGGCCAACGTCCTGACTTTC; CDR3 protein: CASSSSGANVLTF
J gene: TRBJ2-1; D gene: .; clone size: .; V gene: TRBV7-2; CDR3 DNA: TGTGCCAGCTGTAGGCGGGCCAGCTCCTACAATGAGCAGTTCTTC; CDR3 protein: CASCRRASSYNEQFF
J gene: TRBJ2-3; D gene: TRBD2; clone size: .; V gene: TRBV7-3; CDR3 DNA: TGTGCCAGCAGCCCGGGGCTAGCGGGGGGGAAAGGTGTGACAGATACGCAGTATTTT; CDR3 protein: CASSPGLAGGKGVTDTQYF
J gene: TRBJ2-5; D gene: .; clone size: .; V gene: TRBV5-1; CDR3 DNA: TGCGCCAGCAGCTTGGGACCGCCCCAAGAGACCCAGTACTTC; CDR3 protein: CASSLGPPQETQYF
J gene: TRBJ1-5; D gene: TRBD1; clone size: .; V gene: TRBV2; CDR3 DNA: TGTGCCAGCAGTGGACAGGGCAGGGATCAGCCCCAGCATTTT; CDR3 protein: CASSGQGRDQPQHF
J gene: TRBJ2-5; D gene: TRBD2; clone size: .; V gene: TRBV6-5; CDR3 DNA: TGTGCCAGCAGCCACCTCCGGGGGGGAAAAGAGACCCAGTACTTC; CDR3 protein: CASSHLRGGKETQYF
J gene: TRBJ1-5; D gene: .; clone size: .; V gene: TRBV2; CDR3 DNA: TGTGCCAGCAGTTCTGGACAGACCAATCAGCCCCAGCATTTT; CDR3 protein: CASSSGQTNQPQHF
J gene: TRBJ1-5; D gene: TRBD1; clone size: .; V gene: TRBV4-1; CDR3 DNA: TGCGCCAGCAGACGAGCGACAGGGGATGGCAATCAGCCCCAGCATTTT; CDR3 protein: CASRRATGDGNQPQHF
J gene: TRBJ2-3; D gene: .; clone size: .; V gene: TRBV5-1; CDR3 DNA: TGCGCCAGCAGCTTGACTAGCTCAGATACGCAGTATTTT; CDR3 protein: CASSLTSSDTQYF
J gene: TRBJ1-6; D gene: TRBD1; clone size: .; V gene: TRBV5-3; CDR3 DNA: TGTGCCAGAAGCCTAAAACGGGACAGGGTAGGTTCACCCCTCCACTTT; CDR3 protein: CARSLKRDRVGSPLHF
J gene: TRBJ2-5; D gene: .; clone size: .; V gene: TRBV5-1; CDR3 DNA: TGCGCCAGCAGCTTGGGTGGAATAGGAGAGACCCAGTACTTC; CDR3 protein: CASSLGGIGETQYF
J gene: TRBJ2-5; D gene: TRBD2; clone size: .; V gene: TRBV5-1; CDR3 DNA: TGCGCCAGCAGCTTAGGCGGGGGGGTTTCGGAGACCCAGTACTTC; CDR3 protein: CASSLGGGVSETQYF
J gene: TRBJ2-1; D gene: .; clone size: once; V gene: TRBV19; CDR3 DNA: TGTGCCAGTAGTATAAGGACCCACAATGAGCAGTTCTTC; CDR3 protein: CASSIRTHNEQFF
J gene: TRBJ2-3; D gene: TRBD1; clone size: .; V gene: TRBV18; CDR3 DNA: TGTGCCAGCTCCCCACGGACAGGAATAAGCACAGATACGCAGTATTTT; CDR3 protein: CASSPRTGISTDTQYF
J gene: TRBJ1-5; D gene: .; clone size: .; V gene: TRBV19; CDR3 DNA: TGTGCCAGTAGTCCACGGACGGGCCATCAGCCCCAGCATTTT; CDR3 protein: CASSPRTGHQPQHF
J gene: TRBJ1-1; D gene: .; clone size: .; V gene: TRBV6-5; CDR3 DNA: TGTGCCAGCAGTTACTCCCGCCAGTCCAACACTGAAGCTTTCTTT; CDR3 protein: CASSYSRQSNTEAFF
J gene: TRBJ2-1; D gene: .; clone size: once; V gene: TRBV7-9; CDR3 DNA: TGTGCCAGCACCCGCCTGGACAATGAGCAGTTCTTC; CDR3 protein: CASTRLDNEQFF
J gene: TRBJ1-5; D gene: .; clone size: .; V gene: TRBV7-9; CDR3 DNA: TGTGCCAGCAGCGGCGGACGGGGCAATCAGCCCCAGCATTTT; CDR3 protein: CASSGGRGNQPQHF
J gene: TRBJ2-2; D gene: .; clone size: few; V gene: TRBV14; CDR3 DNA: TGTGCCAGCAGCAGCCTATACGGGGTGGGCACCGGGGAGCTGTTTTTT; CDR3 protein: CASSSLYGVGTGELFF